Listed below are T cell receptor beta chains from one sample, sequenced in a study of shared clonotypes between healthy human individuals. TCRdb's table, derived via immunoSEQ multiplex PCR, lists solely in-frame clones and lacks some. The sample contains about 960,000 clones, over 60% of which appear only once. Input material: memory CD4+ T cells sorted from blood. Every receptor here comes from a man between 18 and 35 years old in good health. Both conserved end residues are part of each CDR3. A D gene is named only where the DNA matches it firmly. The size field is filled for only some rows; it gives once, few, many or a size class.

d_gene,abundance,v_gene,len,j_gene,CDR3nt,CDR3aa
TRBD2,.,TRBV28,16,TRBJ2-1,TGTGCCAGCAGTCAGTTCAGCGGGAGGGACCAAAATGAGCAGTTCTTC,CASSQFSGRDQNEQFF
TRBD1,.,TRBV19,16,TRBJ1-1,TGTGCCAGTATTGAAGGGGGCTCTTTTCGCGGCACTGAAGCTTTCTTT,CASIEGGSFRGTEAFF
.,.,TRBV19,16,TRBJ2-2,TGTGCCAGTAGTATGGCAGGGGGGCCGAACACCGGGGAGCTGTTTTTT,CASSMAGGPNTGELFF
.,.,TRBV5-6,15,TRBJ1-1,TGTGCCAGCAGCCTTACCGGGACACCGAACACTGAAGCTTTCTTT,CASSLTGTPNTEAFF
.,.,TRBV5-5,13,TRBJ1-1,TGTGCCAGCAGCCCAGTACATCTAGCAGAAGCTTTCTTT,CASSPVHLAEAFF
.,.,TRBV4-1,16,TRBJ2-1,TGCGCCAGCAGCCAAGTTGATGCGTCCTCCTACAATGAGCAGTTCTTC,CASSQVDASSYNEQFF
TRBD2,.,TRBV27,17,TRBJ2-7,TGTGCCAGCCCTGGGGGGGTTTCTGAGAGGTGTCACTACGAGCAGTACTTC,CASPGGVSERCHYEQYF
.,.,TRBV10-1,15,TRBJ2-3,TGCGCCAGCAGTGAGTCGGCCTGGGGCACAGATACGCAGTATTTT,CASSESAWGTDTQYF
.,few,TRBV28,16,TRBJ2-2,TGTGCCAGCAGTTTAAATGAGAAGGGAGGCACCGGGGAGCTGTTTTTT,CASSLNEKGGTGELFF
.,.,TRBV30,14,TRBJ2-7,TGTGCCTGGAGGAAACACCGGGCCGTCTACGAGCAGTACTTC,CAWRKHRAVYEQYF
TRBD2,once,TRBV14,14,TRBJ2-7,TGTGCCAGCGCCGGGACTAGCGGGAGATTGAGGCAGTACTTC,CASAGTSGRLRQYF
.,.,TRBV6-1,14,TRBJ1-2,TGTGCCAGCAGAAACCCAGGGGCCCCCTATGGCTACACCTTC,CASRNPGAPYGYTF
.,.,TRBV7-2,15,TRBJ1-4,TGTGCCAGCAGCCTCCGGGGTCAAAGGAGAGAAAAACTGTTTTTT,CASSLRGQRREKLFF
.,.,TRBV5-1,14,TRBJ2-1,TGCGCCAGCAGCTTGTGGGAGATCAGGGATGAGCAGTTCTTC,CASSLWEIRDEQFF
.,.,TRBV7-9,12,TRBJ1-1,TGTGCCAGCAGAGAGGGGGGTGGTGAAGCTTTCTTT,CASREGGGEAFF